This entry is about one T cell receptor (beta chain). Its matching antigen is unknown. The record originates from a study of vaccination effects on CD4 cells after COVID-19. Turning to the study itself: Post-vaccine draws lagged the second dose by a median of 72 days.

TCRdb's copy holds only in-frame clones and misses some; the assay was immunoSEQ multiplex PCR. The repertoire holds some 66,000 clones, roughly four fifths seen once, with 2% to 3% in the top ten. CD4+ T cells were isolated after nine to ten days of culture. Everyone in the study got two shots of either the BNT162b2 or mRNA-1273 vaccine. From germline, CDR1 is SNHLY and CDR2 FYNNEI. CDR3 length: 13 amino acids. The V segment lost 5 bases and the J segment 5 bases; nucleotides outside the gene matches: 3. Study-wide results and limits: Long after vaccination, the clones induced by infection and by vaccine shrank markedly in size. Cross-reactivity with common cold coronaviruses was shown by only 1 of 255 vaccine-induced clones in healthy vaccinees.

This sample comprised CD4+ T cells from PBMCs cultured without peptide, obtained after COVID-19 vaccination. J is TRBJ2-5 and V is TRBV2; 9 bases map to TRBD1. This TCR was recovered from a human donor who received a COVID-19 vaccine. DNA for the CDR3: TGTGCCAGCAGTCGGGACAGGGTGGAGACCCAGTACTTC. Translating gives CASSRDRVETQYF. Supplemented by reference TRBV2 and TRBJ2-5, the full variable domain reads EPEVTQTPSHQVTQMGQEVILRCVPISNHLYFYWYRQILGQKVEFLVSFYNNEISEKSEIFDDQFSVERPDGSNFTLKIRSTKLEDSAMYFCASSRDRVETQYFGPGTRLLVL.